Listed here is a single T cell receptor (beta chain). Its antigen is still unknown. This may stem from a read error, because a much larger clone lies one nucleotide away. This sample is part of a study of T cells after yellow fever vaccination (dated by TCRdb to 2018 to 2020). For the wider study: The SMART-Seq v4 Ultra Low Input RNA kit was used to prepare libraries from fractions with low cell numbers. To follow T-cell clones before and after primary and booster YFV17D yellow fever vaccination, bulk TCR alpha and beta repertoires were sequenced over time. Two healthy male donors, one aged 18 to 30 and one aged 30 to 40 years, were included in the cohort. Blood was collected at multiple timepoints before and after primary and secondary immunization, and bulk PBMC replicates and cell subsets were isolated. Paper-wide results and their limitations: Compared with the primary T-cell response, the secondary T-cell response was weaker but faster, peaking on day 5 rather than day 15. FACS-sorted repertoires could contain abundant contaminating clonotypes from the bulk population, so computational filtering was required. After the booster, most clones that had expanded after primary vaccination were detected again (around 97% of CD4 and under 90% of CD8), suggesting broad maintenance of memory. A small share of clonotypes was detected in both CD4 and CD8 compartments, with the overlap likely arising from convergent recombination. Only a couple of donors were included in the study, so the extent to which the findings can be generalized is limited.

Synthesis of TCR cDNA relied on 5'RACE template switching, a step that introduced a universal primer site along with unique molecular identifiers. cDNA synthesis was primed from both the TCR alpha and TCR beta constant segments. Two PCR steps were used to amplify libraries, with sample barcodes and sequencing adapters being added in the second step. Libraries were sequenced on Illumina HiSeq 2500 (2x100 bp) or NovaSeq (2x150 bp). The authors processed their data as follows. Reads were demultiplexed and collapsed into UMI consensus sequences with MIGEC, and V(D)J alignment was performed with MiXCR. Vaccine-responding clonotypes were defined with edgeR using replicate PBMC samples, requiring FDR below 0.01 and a log2 fold change above 5 up to day 15. Bulk clonotypes were assigned CD4 or CD8 identity according to which sequenced CD4 or CD8 repertoire held them at higher abundance. TCRdb ran its own pipeline on the public reads, namely fastp trimming at Q25 and MiXCR clone calling, and kept in-frame beta chains. Merged by CDR3 protein, the rows form single entries marked with the most common genes and DNA. These V and J calls originate from TCRdb's pipeline instead of the authors' own analysis. The sample includes over 110,000 distinct CDR3 sequences, with more than 6% observed a single time. The ten most abundant clones make up roughly 0.76% of the sample.

Reading the germline V gene (reference sequence) gives CDR1 MNHEY and CDR2 SMNVEV. The CDR3 covers 14 residues, taking in both the cysteine and the phenylalanine. Only CDR3 DNA is held: 42 bases, read in frame from base 1. V gives up 4 bases and J gives up 3 bases, and the segment between their germline ends measures 10 bases. According to the study, the label for this sample's treatment or condition signals: live attenuated yellow fever vaccine strain. A standard Ficoll-Paque protocol was used to isolate PBMCs from peripheral blood. Dynabeads CD4 and CD8 positive selection kits were used to isolate the CD4 and CD8 T-cell fractions. TriZol was used to extract RNA from bulk PBMCs, from CD4 and CD8 fractions, and from dextramer-positive and dextramer-negative fractions.

The V and J segments used are TRBV27 and TRBJ1-5, and TRBD1 may be the D gene, going by 5 matching bases. The sample was CD4+ T cells sorted from PBMCs, taken 5 days after the yellow fever booster vaccination. The origin of this receptor is a man aged 30 to 45 who received the YFV17D yellow fever vaccine. The CDR3 here reads CASSSGRVNQPQHF. The DNA is as follows: TGTGCCAGCAGTTCTGGCAGGGTCAATCAGCCCCAGCATTTT.